The sequence of this T cell receptor (beta chain) was determined in a study of cytomegalovirus exposure and HLA in healthy donors. The study, taken as a whole, reports: As immune exposure information, only CMV serostatus was available.

Remarks on this clone: The target antigen is unknown.

The PCR was carried out with 60 Vbeta primers and 13 Jbeta primers. Generated by immunoSEQ multiplex PCR, the TCRdb table keeps only in-frame clones and is missing some. Its table records 150,000 or so clones. CDR1 and CDR2 from the germline V gene are SGHDT and YYEEEE. V lost 4 bases to trimming and J lost 4 bases, with 17 bases between them. This CDR3 has 15 amino acids. The sample was PBMCs. The sequence derives from a woman aged 45-60 years in good health and CMV-seronegative. This rearrangement joins TRBV5-6 to TRBJ1-2, with a possible D match to TRBD1 (5 bases). In DNA form, the CDR3 reads TGTGCCAGCAGCCTCGGGACTTCGGCGATCTATGGCTACACCTTC. It encodes CASSLGTSAIYGYTF.